The clone carrying this T cell receptor beta chain occurred a few times. The antigen remains undetermined. 60 Vbeta and 13 Jbeta primers were used in PCR. The repertoire was sequenced with immunoSEQ multiplex PCR; TCRdb's copy has only in-frame clones and lacks some. The table includes roughly 190,000 clones, around 67% detected once. The data are from a study of cytomegalovirus exposure and HLA in healthy donors. Study results and caveats: Confirmation in vitro established that three CMV-associated chains were specific for CMV antigens.

The germline CDR1 and CDR2 sequences are SGHDT and YYEEEE. The CDR3 covers 14 residues. Trimming shortened V by 2 bases and J by 1 base, and 10 bases separated the two germline ends. Sequencing was done on a sample of PBMCs. This sequence was found in a woman in her 30s in good health and CMV-seropositive. This sequence joins TRBV5-6 and TRBJ2-7; D is uncertain. The CDR3 DNA follows: TGTGCCAGCAGCTTTCGTTCCAGGTCCTACGAGCAGTACTTC. It is translated as CASSFRSRSYEQYF. Full variable domain (missing parts from reference TRBV5-6 and TRBJ2-7): DAGVTQSPTHLIKTRGQQVTLRCSPKSGHDTVSWYQQALGQGPQFIFQYYEEEERQRGNFPDRFSGHQFPNYSSELNVNALLLGDSALYLCASSFRSRSYEQYFGPGTRLTVT.